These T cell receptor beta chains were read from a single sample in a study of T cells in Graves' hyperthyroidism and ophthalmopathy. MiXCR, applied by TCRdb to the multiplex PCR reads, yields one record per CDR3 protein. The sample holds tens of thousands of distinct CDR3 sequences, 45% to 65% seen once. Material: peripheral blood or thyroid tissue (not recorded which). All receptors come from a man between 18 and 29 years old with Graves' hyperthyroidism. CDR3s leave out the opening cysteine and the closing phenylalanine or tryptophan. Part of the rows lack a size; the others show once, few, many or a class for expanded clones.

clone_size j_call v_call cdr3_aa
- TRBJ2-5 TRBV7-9 ASSFGGGSGQY
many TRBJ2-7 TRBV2 ASRTGGYEQY
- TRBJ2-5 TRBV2 ASSLTSGAYQETQY
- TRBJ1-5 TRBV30 AWSWGPRSEPQH
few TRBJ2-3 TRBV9 ASSPDSNTQY
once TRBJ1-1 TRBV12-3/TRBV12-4 ASSWLEAF
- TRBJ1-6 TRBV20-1 SARDGEYSPLH
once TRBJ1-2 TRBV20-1 SARVQGDYT
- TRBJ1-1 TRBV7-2 ASSPGGAF
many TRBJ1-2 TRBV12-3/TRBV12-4 ASRENSYGYT
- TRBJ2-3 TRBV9 ASSRQGGSAQY
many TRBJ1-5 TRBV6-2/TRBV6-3 ASKTVQGGQPQH
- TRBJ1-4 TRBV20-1 SARVALLDEKLF
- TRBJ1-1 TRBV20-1 SARDRGRMNTEAF
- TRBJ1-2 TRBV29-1 SVEQGVSGYT
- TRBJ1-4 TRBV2 ASSDSRGKEKLF
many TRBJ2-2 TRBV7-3 ASRRDRATGELF
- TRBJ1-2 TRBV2 ASRAGTGKYGCT
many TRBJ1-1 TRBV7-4 ASSSTEYEAF
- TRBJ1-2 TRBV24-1 ATSDATGGYGYT
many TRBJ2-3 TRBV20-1 SARKTSGTDTQY
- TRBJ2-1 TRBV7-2 ASSQDLWDRKYNEQF
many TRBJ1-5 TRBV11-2 ASSLEGMGGQPQH
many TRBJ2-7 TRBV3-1 ASSKKDIGYEQY
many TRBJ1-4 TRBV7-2 ASSLDRTNEKLF
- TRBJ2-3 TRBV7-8 ASPPSGGTDTQY
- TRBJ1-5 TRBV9 ASSVGTGSNQPQH
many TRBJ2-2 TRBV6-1 ASKGTVHTGELF
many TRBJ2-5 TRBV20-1 SANPPSGGAETQY
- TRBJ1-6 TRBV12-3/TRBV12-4 ASRRQTNNSPLH
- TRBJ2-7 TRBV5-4 ASSSRGEEQY
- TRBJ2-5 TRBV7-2 ASSLGAGKGTQY
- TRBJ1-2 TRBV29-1 SVDRGGNYGYT
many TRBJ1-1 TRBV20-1 SGIQGNTEAF
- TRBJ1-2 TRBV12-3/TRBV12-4 ASSTGQINYGYT
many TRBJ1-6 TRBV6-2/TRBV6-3 ASSYGVLNSPLH
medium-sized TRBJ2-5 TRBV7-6 ASGSGTQY